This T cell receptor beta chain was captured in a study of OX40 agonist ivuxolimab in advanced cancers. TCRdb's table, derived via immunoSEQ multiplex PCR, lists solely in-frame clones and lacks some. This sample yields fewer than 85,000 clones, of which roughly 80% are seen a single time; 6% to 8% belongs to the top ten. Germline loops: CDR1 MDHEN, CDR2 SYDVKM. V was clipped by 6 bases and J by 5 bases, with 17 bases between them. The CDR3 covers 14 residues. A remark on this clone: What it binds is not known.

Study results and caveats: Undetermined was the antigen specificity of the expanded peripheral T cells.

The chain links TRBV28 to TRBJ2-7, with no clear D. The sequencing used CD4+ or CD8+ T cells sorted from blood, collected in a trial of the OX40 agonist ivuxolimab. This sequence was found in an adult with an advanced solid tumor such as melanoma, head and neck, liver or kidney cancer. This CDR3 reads CASSSLRWDDEQYF. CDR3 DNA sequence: TGTGCCAGCAGCTCACTCAGATGGGATGACGAGCAGTACTTC.